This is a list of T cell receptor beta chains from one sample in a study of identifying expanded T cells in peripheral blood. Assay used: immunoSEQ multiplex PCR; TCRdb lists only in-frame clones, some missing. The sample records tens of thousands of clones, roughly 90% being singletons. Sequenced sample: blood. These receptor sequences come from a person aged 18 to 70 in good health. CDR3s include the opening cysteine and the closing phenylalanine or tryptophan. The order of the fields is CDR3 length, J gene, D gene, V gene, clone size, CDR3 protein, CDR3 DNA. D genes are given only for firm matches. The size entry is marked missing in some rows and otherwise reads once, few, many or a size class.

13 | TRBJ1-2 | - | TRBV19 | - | CASSPRVSRGYTF | TGTGCCAGTAGTCCCCGGGTTTCAAGGGGCTACACCTTC
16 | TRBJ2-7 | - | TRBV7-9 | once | CASSSGLGRQSYEQYF | TGTGCCAGCAGCTCCGGGCTGGGTAGACAATCCTACGAGCAGTACTTC
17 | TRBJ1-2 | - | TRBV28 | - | CASSPPARGKANYGYTF | TGTGCCAGCAGTCCCCCGGCAAGGGGGAAGGCTAACTATGGCTACACCTTC
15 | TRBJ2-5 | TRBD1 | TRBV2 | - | CASRGTGLRGETQYF | TGTGCCAGCAGAGGGACAGGGTTGAGGGGAGAGACCCAGTACTTC
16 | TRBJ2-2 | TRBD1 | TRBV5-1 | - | CASSGNRDRVAGELFF | TGCGCCAGCAGCGGAAACCGGGACAGGGTGGCCGGGGAGCTGTTTTTT
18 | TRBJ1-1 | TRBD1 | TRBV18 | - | CASSRRGRGVIMNTEAFF | TGTGCCAGCTCACGACGGGGCAGGGGGGTTATTATGAACACTGAAGCTTTCTTT
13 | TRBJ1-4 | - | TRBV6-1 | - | CASTEPPNEKLFF | TGTGCCAGCACGGAGCCGCCGAATGAAAAACTGTTTTTT
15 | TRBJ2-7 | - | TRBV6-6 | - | CASSDTYRAAYEQYF | TGTGCCAGCAGTGATACTTACCGGGCCGCCTACGAGCAGTACTTC
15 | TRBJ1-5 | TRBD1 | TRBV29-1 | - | CSVGQGMGFGQPQHF | TGCAGCGTTGGACAGGGAATGGGCTTTGGTCAGCCCCAGCATTTT
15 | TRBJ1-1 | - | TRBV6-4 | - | CASRREPGLNTEAFF | TGTGCCAGCAGGAGGGAACCGGGGTTGAACACTGAAGCTTTCTTT
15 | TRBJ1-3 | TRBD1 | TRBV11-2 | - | CASSLQGSGGNTIYF | TGTGCCAGCAGCCTACAGGGGTCTGGCGGAAACACCATATATTTT
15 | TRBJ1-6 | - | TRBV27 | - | CASSSGGEARSPLHF | TGTGCCAGCAGTTCGGGTGGGGAAGCCAGGTCACCCCTCCACTTT
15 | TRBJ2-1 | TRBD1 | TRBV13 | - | CASSLEGASYNEQFF | TGTGCCAGCAGCTTAGAGGGGGCCTCCTACAATGAGCAGTTCTTC
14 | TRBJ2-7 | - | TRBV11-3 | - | CASSFGTLSYEQYF | TGTGCCAGCAGCTTCGGTACTTTGTCCTACGAGCAGTACTTC
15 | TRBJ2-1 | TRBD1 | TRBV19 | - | CASSPTGTTYNEQFF | TGTGCCAGTAGCCCGACAGGGACCACCTACAATGAGCAGTTCTTC
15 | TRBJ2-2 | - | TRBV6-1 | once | CASRDGSKNTGELFF | TGTGCCAGCAGGGATGGGAGCAAAAACACCGGGGAGCTGTTTTTT
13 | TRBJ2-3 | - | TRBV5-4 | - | CASSSESTDTQYF | TGTGCCAGCAGTTCCGAAAGCACAGATACGCAGTATTTT